The source of this T cell receptor beta chain is a study of blood T cell repertoires in COVID-19. Germline CDR1 SNHLY, CDR2 FYNNEI. This CDR3 comprises 13 residues. V lost 9 bases and J lost 2; bases outside the gene matches: 6. TCRdb's table, derived via immunoSEQ multiplex PCR, lists solely in-frame clones and lacks some. The profile shows about 160,000 clones, around four fifths of them singletons. This clone was detected a few times. This receptor was identified in a woman at least 80 years old with acute or convalescent COVID-19. The sequenced sample consisted of peripheral blood. The V call is TRBV2, the J call TRBJ1-1, with 7 bases fitting TRBD1. In nucleotides, the CDR3 is TGTGCCAGTAGGGGGCACTCTAACACTGAAGCTTTCTTT. Translation: CASRGHSNTEAFF.